This record looks at one T cell receptor beta chain sequence and its context. Generated by immunoSEQ multiplex PCR, the TCRdb table keeps only in-frame clones and is missing some. The sample lists about 180,000 clones, about three quarters seen once, with about 11% in the top ten. The sample belongs to a study of blood T cell repertoires in COVID-19. Trimming took 3 bases from V and 8 from J; bases not matched to a gene: 5. The CDR3 covers 13 residues. Germline CDR1 reads MGHRA; CDR2 reads YSYEKL. This receptor was taken from a woman at least 80 years old with COVID-19, enrolled during active disease. The chain carries TRBV4-1 and TRBJ1-2; TRBD1 matches 8 bases. The sample consisted of peripheral blood. The CDR3 sequence is CASSHGQGHGYTF. CDR3 sequence (DNA): TGCGCCAGCAGCCACGGACAGGGCCACGGCTACACCTTC.